The clone carrying this T cell receptor (beta chain) was counted between two and nine times. Its target is not known. Primers included in the PCR were 60 Vbeta and 13 Jbeta primers. Some clones are missing from TCRdb's copy, which holds only in-frame ones; the method was immunoSEQ multiplex PCR. This sample carries roughly 280,000 clones, under 80% of them seen once, and the ten largest clones take approximately 2.5%. This sample was included in a study of cytomegalovirus exposure and HLA in healthy donors. General study findings and limits: Common viral pathogens seemed to be connected with several of the most significant clusters, according to a later analysis. Previous analysis showed most TCR beta V segments were productive about 90% or about 30% of the time.

Trimming cost V 4 bases and J 4 bases; bases outside gene matches: 9. CDR1 SGHRS and CDR2 YFSETQ come from the germline V gene. This CDR3 is built from 15 residues. The sample comprised PBMCs. V and J are TRBV5-1 and TRBJ2-7, with 9 bases aligning to TRBD1. The sequence was collected from a female donor in good health and CMV-seronegative. This CDR3 reads CASSRTGTGNYEQYF. CDR3 sequence (DNA): TGCGCCAGCAGCCGAACGGGGACAGGGAATTACGAGCAGTACTTC.